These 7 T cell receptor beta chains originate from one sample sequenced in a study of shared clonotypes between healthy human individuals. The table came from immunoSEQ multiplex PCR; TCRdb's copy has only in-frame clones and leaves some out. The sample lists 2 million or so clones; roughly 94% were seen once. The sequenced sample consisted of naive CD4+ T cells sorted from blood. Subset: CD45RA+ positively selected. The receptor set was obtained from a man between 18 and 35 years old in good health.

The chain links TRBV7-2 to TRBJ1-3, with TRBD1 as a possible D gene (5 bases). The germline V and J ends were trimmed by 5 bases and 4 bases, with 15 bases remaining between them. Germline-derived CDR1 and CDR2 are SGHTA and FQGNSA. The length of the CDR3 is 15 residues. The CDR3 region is CASSPGPGGGNTIYF. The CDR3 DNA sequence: TGTGCCAGCAGCCCAGGGCCAGGCGGAGGAAACACCATATATTTT.

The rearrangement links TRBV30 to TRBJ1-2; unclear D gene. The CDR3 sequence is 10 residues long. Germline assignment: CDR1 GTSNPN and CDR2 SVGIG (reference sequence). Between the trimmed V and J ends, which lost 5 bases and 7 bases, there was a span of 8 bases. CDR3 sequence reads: CAWRRGGYTF. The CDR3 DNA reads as TGTGCCTGGCGGCGGGGTGGCTACACCTTC.

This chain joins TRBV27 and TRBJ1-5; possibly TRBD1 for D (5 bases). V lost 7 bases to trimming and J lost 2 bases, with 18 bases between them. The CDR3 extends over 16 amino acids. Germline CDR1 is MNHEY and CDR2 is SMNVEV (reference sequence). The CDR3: CASIRKRTHRNQPQHF. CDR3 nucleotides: TGTGCCAGCATTCGAAAGAGGACACACCGCAATCAGCCCCAGCATTTT.

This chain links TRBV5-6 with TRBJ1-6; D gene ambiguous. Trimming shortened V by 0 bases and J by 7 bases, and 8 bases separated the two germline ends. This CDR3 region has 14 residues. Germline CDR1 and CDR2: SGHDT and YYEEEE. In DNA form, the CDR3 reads TGTGCCAGCAGCTTGGACAGCCAGAATTCACCCCTCCACTTT. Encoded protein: CASSLDSQNSPLHF.

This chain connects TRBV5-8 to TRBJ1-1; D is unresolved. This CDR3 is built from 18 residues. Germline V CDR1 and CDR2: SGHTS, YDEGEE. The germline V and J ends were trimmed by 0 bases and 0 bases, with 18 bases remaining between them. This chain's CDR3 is CASSLAVKGGPMNTEAFF. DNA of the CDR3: TGTGCCAGCAGCTTGGCCGTTAAAGGAGGACCTATGAACACTGAAGCTTTCTTT.

The CDR3 nucleotides read TGTGCCACCAGCAGAGATTCGACAAGCCTAAACTATGGCTACACCTTC. Residues: CATSRDSTSLNYGYTF. The chain carries TRBV15 and TRBJ1-2; no reliable D call. Trimming left V 0 bases short and J 2 bases short, with 13 bases between. The CDR3 extends over 16 amino acids. CDR1 and CDR2 from the germline V gene are LNHNV and YYDKDF (reference sequence).

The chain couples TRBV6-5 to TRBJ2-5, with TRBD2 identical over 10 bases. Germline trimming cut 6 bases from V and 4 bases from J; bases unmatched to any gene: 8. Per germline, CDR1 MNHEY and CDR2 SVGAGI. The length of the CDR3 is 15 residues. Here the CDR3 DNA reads TGTGCCAGCAGCCAATCCACTAGCGGGGTAGAGACCCAGTACTTC. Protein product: CASSQSTSGVETQYF.